The next 25 T cell receptor beta chains were all read from a single sample in a study of blood T cells in healthy people across ages. A J-beta primer mix and a sample-barcoded 5' primer were used in a second PCR of about 7 to 12 cycles. Via MiXCR, TCRdb re-called the 5' RACE reads, giving one row per CDR3 protein. The table shows about 670,000 distinct CDR3 sequences, with around 52% occurring only once. Sequenced: blood. Receptor source: a woman over 75 in good health.

Ten or more counts support this clonotype. This chain uses TRBV29-1 with TRBJ1-2, with 9 bases aligning to TRBD1. CDR1 is SQVTM, CDR2 ANQGSEA, per germline. J was trimmed by 5 bases and V by 6 bases; bases with no gene match: 10. The CDR3 has 14 residues. CDR3 region: CSVMTGGLNYGYTF. In DNA, the CDR3 is TGCAGCGTAATGACAGGGGGGCTCAATTATGGCTACACCTTC.

The chain carries TRBV29-1 and TRBJ1-4, with a tentative D call TRBD1 (5 bases). V dropped 7 bases and J dropped 12 bases, with 21 bases sitting between them. The CDR3 runs to 13 residues. The germline V gene encodes CDR1 SQVTM and CDR2 ANQGSEA. CDR3 residues: CSGGGGIGGELFF. CDR3 bases: TGCAGCGGGGGCGGTGGGATCGGAGGAGAACTGTTTTTT. The complete variable domain, with remaining parts taken from reference TRBV29-1 and TRBJ1-4, reads SAVISQKPSRDICQRGTSLTIQCQVDSQVTMMFWYRQQPGQSLTLIATANQGSEATYESGFVIDKFPISRPNLTFSTLTVSNMSPEDSSIYLCSGGGGIGGELFFGSGTQLSVL.

The chain recombines TRBV15 with TRBJ1-5; D not resolved. Germline V gene data show CDR1 as LNHNV and CDR2 as YYDKDF (reference sequence). This CDR3 is 12 amino acids long. With 1 base removed from V and 5 bases from J, the gap between germline ends came to 3 bases. In nucleotides, the CDR3 is TGTGCCACCAGCAGAGCGGATCAGCCCCAGCATTTT. Residues: CATSRADQPQHF.

This clonotype was seen at least ten times. V and J are TRBV6-5 and TRBJ2-1, with 7 bases lining up with TRBD2. V was clipped by 5 bases and J by 4 bases; unmatched bases: 8. The germline V gene has CDR1 MNHEY and CDR2 SVGAGI. This CDR3 is built from 15 residues. The CDR3 loop is CASSAGEAGYNEQFF. The DNA of the CDR3 is TGTGCCAGCAGTGCTGGTGAAGCGGGGTACAATGAGCAGTTCTTC.

V gene TRBV20-1 combines with J gene TRBJ2-5; maybe TRBD2 (6 bases). Germline V gives CDR1 DFQATT, CDR2 SNEGSKA (reference sequence). The CDR3 totals 12 residues. V lost 5 bases and J 2 bases, leaving 9 bases between the germline ends. The CDR3 sequence: CSAVEGQETQYF. The CDR3 region has the DNA TGCAGTGCTGTGGAGGGACAAGAGACCCAGTACTTC.

Note on this clonotype: The junction and the germline gene differ at one end; a read error may be behind it. The CDR3 is CASNLGGAGVVETQYF. The CDR3 nucleotides are TGTGCCAGCAACTTAGGGGGAGCGGGAGTAGTAGAGACCCAGTACTTC. V usage is TRBV7-8 and J usage is TRBJ2-5; 8 bases align to TRBD2. CDR3 length: 16 amino acids. Per the germline V gene, CDR1 is SGHVS and CDR2 is FQNEAQ.

This clonotype was found many times. The chain recombines TRBV9 with TRBJ2-1; D may be TRBD1 (6 bases). V was cut by 0 bases and J by 6 bases, with 7 bases left in between. Looked up from germline, CDR1 is SGDLS and CDR2 is YYNGEE. The CDR3 is made up of 13 amino acids. The CDR3 coding sequence is TGTGCCAGCAGCGTAGCAGGGGCCAATGAGCAGTTCTTC. It specifies CASSVAGANEQFF. The full variable domain, completed using reference TRBV9 and TRBJ2-1, is DSGVTQTPKHLITATGQRVTLRCSPRSGDLSVYWYQQSLDQGLQFLIQYYNGEERAKGNILERFSAQQFPDLHSELNLSSLELGDSALYFCASSVAGANEQFFGPGTRLTVL.

The rearrangement links TRBV5-1 to TRBJ2-3; perhaps TRBD2 as D (6 bases). This CDR3 spans 15 amino acids. Germline V gene sequence: CDR1 SGHRS, CDR2 YFSETQ. The ends were cut back, 2 bases at V and 2 bases at J, with 12 bases in the middle. The CDR3 here is CASSLGDSITDTQYF. The CDR3 nucleotides are TGCGCCAGCAGCTTAGGGGACTCTATCACAGATACGCAGTATTTT.

This clonotype has more than one count but fewer than ten. This chain joins TRBV6-2 or TRBV6-3 and TRBJ1-2, with a weak D call TRBD1 (5 bases). Trimming took off 2 bases at V and 8 bases at J, with 24 bases between the two ends. This CDR3 contains 17 residues. In germline, CDR1 is MNHEY, CDR2 SVGEGT. The CDR3 bases are TGTGCCAGCAGTTACGGGGGACGTCGAGCCTTACTATGGGGCTACACCTTC. Amino acids: CASSYGGRRALLWGYTF.

This clonotype has ten or more counts. The chain is built from TRBV24-1 and TRBJ2-1, with TRBD2 as a possible D gene (7 bases). The CDR3 is 18 amino acids. Germline-derived CDR1 and CDR2 are KGHDR and SFDVKD. The V and J ends lost 0 bases and 0 bases respectively, with 14 bases between them. CDR3 protein: CATSDLQRRGGSYNEQFF. The CDR3 DNA reads as TGTGCCACCAGTGATTTGCAAAGGAGGGGGGGCTCCTACAATGAGCAGTTCTTC.

This clonotype has at least ten counts. CDR3 protein: CAIGEEPLTYEQYF. The CDR3 nucleotides read TGTGCCATCGGGGAGGAGCCCCTTACGTACGAGCAGTACTTC. The gene calls are TRBV10-3 and TRBJ2-7; possibly TRBD2 for D (6 bases). The CDR3 runs to 14 residues. Germline V lookup: CDR1 ENHRY, CDR2 SYGVKD. V gave up 8 bases and J gave up 4 bases, with 18 bases separating them.

V and J are TRBV29-1 and TRBJ2-3; D might be TRBD1 or TRBD2, each matching 6 bases. Trimming stripped 4 bases from V and 5 bases from J, with 13 bases between. The CDR3 loop spans 13 amino acids. CDR1 SQVTM and CDR2 ANQGSEA come from the germline V gene. The CDR3 spells CSVVRGQIDTQYF. The CDR3 DNA is TGCAGCGTTGTTCGGGGGCAAATAGATACGCAGTATTTT.

This clonotype was detected ten times or more. This chain uses TRBV19 with TRBJ1-5; D remains ambiguous. Germline CDR1 reads LNHDA; CDR2 reads SQIVND (reference sequence). The CDR3 spans 14 residues. Trimming cost V 3 bases and J 0 bases, with 6 bases left between them. The CDR3 coding sequence is TGTGCCAGTAGTATCGCGCATAGCAATCAGCCCCAGCATTTT. This gives the protein CASSIAHSNQPQHF. The variable domain in full, completed from reference TRBV19 and TRBJ1-5, reads DGGITQSPKYLFRKEGQNVTLSCEQNLNHDAMYWYRQDPGQGLRLIYYSQIVNDFQKGDIAEGYSVSREKKESFPLTVTSAQKNPTAFYLCASSIAHSNQPQHFGDGTRLSIL.

V and J are TRBV29-1 and TRBJ1-2; D unresolved. Germline V CDR1 and CDR2: SQVTM, ANQGSEA. The CDR3 extends over 13 amino acids. V was clipped by 8 bases and J by 3 bases, with 16 bases between them. In nucleotides, the CDR3 is TGCAGCTCGGAGCAGACACCCTACTATGGCTACACCTTC. This codes for CSSEQTPYYGYTF.

This chain joins TRBV7-9 and TRBJ2-5; D gene ambiguous. This CDR3 contains 11 residues. CDR1 is SEHNR and CDR2 is FQNEAQ in the germline V gene (reference sequence). Trimming stripped 5 bases from V and 11 bases from J, with 12 bases between. The DNA of the CDR3 is TGTGCCAGCAGCCTCCTTGAAGGGCAGTACTTC. Translated, it gives CASSLLEGQYF.

This clonotype was recorded many times. The chain uses TRBV12-3 or TRBV12-4 and TRBJ1-5; D possibly corresponds to TRBD1 (6 bases). The CDR3 is 13 residues long. The ends were cut back, 6 bases at V and 7 bases at J, with 13 bases in the middle. In nucleotides, the CDR3 is TGTGCCAGCAGCCAACAGGGTCACCAGCCCCAGCATTTT. Protein: CASSQQGHQPQHF.

This clonotype was picked up many times. The V and J genes are TRBV10-1 and TRBJ2-4; 7 bases fit TRBD2. V was clipped by 5 bases and J by 0 bases; unmatched bases: 7. The CDR3 contains 16 residues. Germline V gene sequence: CDR1 WNHNN, CDR2 SYGVQD (reference sequence). The CDR3: CASSPAGNLAKNIQYF. The CDR3 DNA follows: TGCGCCAGCAGTCCAGCGGGGAACCTAGCCAAAAACATTCAGTACTTC.

This clonotype appeared a few times. This chain links TRBV5-1 with TRBJ2-6; D is ambiguous. V lost 4 bases and J 0 bases, leaving 11 bases between the germline ends. Germline V gene sequence: CDR1 SGHRS, CDR2 YFSETQ. This CDR3 comprises 16 residues. The chain's CDR3 is CASSLAGHSGANVLTF. The CDR3 DNA reads as TGCGCCAGCAGCCTCGCAGGTCACTCTGGGGCCAACGTCCTGACTTTC.

This clonotype has at least ten counts. CDR3 in DNA: TGTGCCAGCAGTCTCCGTCTGGGAGGGGGGAACACAGATACGCAGTATTTT. The encoded protein is CASSLRLGGGNTDTQYF. The chain employs TRBV28 and TRBJ2-3; possible D gene TRBD2, 7 bases. CDR3 length: 17 amino acids. Between the trimmed V and J ends, which lost 5 bases and 2 bases, there was a span of 20 bases. Germline V gene lookup returns CDR1 MDHEN and CDR2 SYDVKM.

The chain couples TRBV5-1 to TRBJ2-5; D might be TRBD1 (6 bases). Trimming pared 4 bases from V and 2 bases from J, leaving 9 bases between. This CDR3 contains 13 residues. The germline V gene has CDR1 SGHRS and CDR2 YFSETQ. CDR3: CASSQQGQETQYF. The CDR3 coding sequence is TGCGCCAGCAGCCAACAGGGACAAGAGACCCAGTACTTC.

The chain links TRBV30 to TRBJ2-7; 11 bases match TRBD1. From germline, CDR1 is GTSNPN and CDR2 SVGIG (reference sequence). The J segment lost 4 bases and the V segment lost 4 bases, leaving 6 bases of the junction unmatched. CDR3 size: 14 residues. The CDR3 here is CAWTPDRGRYEQYF. The CDR3 bases are TGTGCCTGGACCCCGGACAGGGGGCGGTACGAGCAGTACTTC. The variable domain in full, completed from reference TRBV30 and TRBJ2-7, reads SQTIHQWPATLVQPVGSPLSLECTVEGTSNPNLYWYRQAAGRGLQLLFYSVGIGQISSEVPQNLSASRPQDRQFILSSKKLLLSDSGFYLCAWTPDRGRYEQYFGPGTRLTVT.

This clonotype occurred many times. The J gene is TRBJ2-3, the V gene TRBV12-3 or TRBV12-4; tentative D call: TRBD2 (6 bases). The CDR3 runs to 16 residues. Trimming removed 5 bases from V and 0 bases from J, with 15 bases in between. CDR3 sequence (DNA): TGTGCCAGCAGTCCCCATTCTAGCGTTAGCACAGATACGCAGTATTTT. This codes for CASSPHSSVSTDTQYF.

This chain uses TRBV20-1 with TRBJ2-3, with D possibly TRBD2 on 5 matching bases. Trimming took 6 bases from V and 5 from J, leaving 18 bases between them. Germline assignment: CDR1 DFQATT and CDR2 SNEGSKA (reference sequence). The CDR3 is 14 amino acids. CDR3 residues: CSAEEASPRDTQYF. The CDR3, as DNA: TGCAGTGCCGAGGAGGCTAGCCCTAGAGATACGCAGTATTTT.

This clonotype was detected only a few times. J is TRBJ1-1 and V is TRBV3-1; TRBD1 agrees at 8 bases. The CDR3 runs 14 residues. Trimming removed 0 bases from V and 10 bases from J; junction bases left unmatched: 7. Germline CDR1 reads LGHDT; CDR2 reads YNNKEL (reference sequence). The CDR3 region has the DNA TGTGCCAGCAGCCAAGATTCAGGGGGCCGTCGAGCTTTCTTT. It translates to CASSQDSGGRRAFF.

There are a few counts of this clonotype. This may come from a read error, since a much larger clone is one base off. The chain links TRBV5-1 to TRBJ2-1, with D maybe TRBD2 (6 bases). V was cut by 4 bases and J by 6 bases, with 14 bases left in between. The CDR3 runs 14 residues. Germline V gene lookup returns CDR1 SGHRS and CDR2 YFSETQ. The CDR3 protein is CASSVAAGSNEQFF. As DNA, the CDR3 is TGCGCCAGCAGCGTAGCAGCGGGCAGCAATGAGCAGTTCTTC.